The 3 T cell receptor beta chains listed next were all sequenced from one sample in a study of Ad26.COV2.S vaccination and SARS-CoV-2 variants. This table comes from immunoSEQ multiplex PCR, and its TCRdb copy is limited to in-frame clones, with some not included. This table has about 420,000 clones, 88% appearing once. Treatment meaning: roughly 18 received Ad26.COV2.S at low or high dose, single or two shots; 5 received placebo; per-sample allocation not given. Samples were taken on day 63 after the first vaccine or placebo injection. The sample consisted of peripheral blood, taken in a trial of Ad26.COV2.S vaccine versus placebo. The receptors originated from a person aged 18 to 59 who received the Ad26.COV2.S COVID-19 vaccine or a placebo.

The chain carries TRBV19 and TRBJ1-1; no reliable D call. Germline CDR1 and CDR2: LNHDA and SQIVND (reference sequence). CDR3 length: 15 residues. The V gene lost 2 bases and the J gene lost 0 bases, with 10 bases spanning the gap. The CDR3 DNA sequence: TGTGCCAGTAGTATATCCAGCGGGATGAACACTGAAGCTTTCTTT. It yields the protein CASSISSGMNTEAFF.

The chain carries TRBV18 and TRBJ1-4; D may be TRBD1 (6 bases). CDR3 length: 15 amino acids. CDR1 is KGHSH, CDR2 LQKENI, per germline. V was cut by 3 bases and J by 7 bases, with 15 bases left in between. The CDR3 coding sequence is TGTGCCAGCTCACCGTCCGGGACACCCGTTGAAAAACTGTTTTTT. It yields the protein CASSPSGTPVEKLFF.

This CDR3 is CASSPQGEMRYDEQFF. The CDR3 region has the DNA TGTGCCAGCAGCCCTCAGGGGGAGATGCGTTACGATGAGCAGTTCTTC. V usage is TRBV9 and J usage is TRBJ2-1; 7 bases agree with TRBD1. CDR1 SGDLS and CDR2 YYNGEE come from the germline V gene. This CDR3 has 16 amino acids. The ends lost 4 bases at V and 8 bases at J; junction bases unmatched: 15.